This T cell receptor (beta chain) was sequenced for a study of blood T cell repertoires in COVID-19 (dated by TCRdb to 2019 to 2021). Describing the broader study: Samples from collaborators originated in the United States, Italy and Spain and spanned both the acute and convalescent phases of COVID-19. The material from the prospective study consisted of cDNA or gDNA derived from T cells, B-cell-depleted T cells, or PBMCs. Subjects who had been exposed to COVID-19, were actively infected with it, or had recovered from it provided the deeply sampled blood TCRbeta repertoires that made up the dataset. A freely available public database, intended as a resource for researchers studying the immune response to SARS-CoV-2, is where the repertoires were released. Samples came from the ongoing ImmuneRACE study (first 160 participants) plus 1,254 subjects from 6 global collaborators. Sample metadata almost always included a de-identified subject ID, COVID-19 status, age in years and sex. Where HLA class I and class II types were available, the types were taken from metadata supplied by the sample provider, not from assay-based typing.

TCRbeta CDR3 regions were amplified from genomic DNA using the immunoSEQ Assay, a bias-controlled multiplex PCR. In the authors' own workflow: Nucleated cell counts per sample were estimated from amplification of reference gene primers within the assay. To quantify the absolute abundance of each unique TCRbeta CDR3 rearrangement, sequence reads were collapsed and filtered. Productive Simpson clonality was computed per sample as the square root of Simpson's diversity index over productive rearrangements. TCRdb retrieved this table from immuneACCESS and kept in-frame rearrangements only. Not all clones are present; in checked studies, unresolved V genes account for under half, and no reason is known for the remainder. V and J calls and clone size follow that table, whereas D and trimming were derived from the DNA. The sample yields a few hundred thousand clones; roughly 90% were counted once. The ten top clones hold 3% of the sample.

In Seattle, one collaborating source enrolled patients while the infection was active and tracked those patients longitudinally over the course of disease. The collaborating institutions used their own protocols to collect whole blood in K2EDTA tubes. For TCRbeta analysis, collaborator samples were shipped as frozen whole blood, as isolated PBMCs, or as DNA extracted from either sample type. This clone was seen just once. The antigen it binds to is not known. There are no base qualities to consult, and no much larger clone falls within one base. Broader findings and caveats from the paper: Clinical and demographic metadata were provided uncurated, with the amount varying by source and participant.

The sequenced material came from peripheral blood. The TCR sequence derives from a woman in her thirties with COVID-19, enrolled during active disease.

The CDR3 protein: CASSPRSRDRSGGVKQFF. The nucleotide sequence reads as follows: TGTGCCAGCAGCCCTCGGTCCCGGGACAGGTCCGGCGGGGTTAAGCAGTTCTTC. The rearranged chain carries TRBV11-2 and TRBJ2-1, with 8 junctional bases fitting TRBD1. The CDR1 and CDR2 encoded by the germline V gene are SGHAT and FQNNGV. For this chain, trimming is 5 bases at the V end and 11 bases at the J end, and the number of junction bases without a gene match is 23. Measured from the cysteine to the phenylalanine, the CDR3 is 18 residues long. Only CDR3 DNA remains: 54 bases, in frame from the first base.